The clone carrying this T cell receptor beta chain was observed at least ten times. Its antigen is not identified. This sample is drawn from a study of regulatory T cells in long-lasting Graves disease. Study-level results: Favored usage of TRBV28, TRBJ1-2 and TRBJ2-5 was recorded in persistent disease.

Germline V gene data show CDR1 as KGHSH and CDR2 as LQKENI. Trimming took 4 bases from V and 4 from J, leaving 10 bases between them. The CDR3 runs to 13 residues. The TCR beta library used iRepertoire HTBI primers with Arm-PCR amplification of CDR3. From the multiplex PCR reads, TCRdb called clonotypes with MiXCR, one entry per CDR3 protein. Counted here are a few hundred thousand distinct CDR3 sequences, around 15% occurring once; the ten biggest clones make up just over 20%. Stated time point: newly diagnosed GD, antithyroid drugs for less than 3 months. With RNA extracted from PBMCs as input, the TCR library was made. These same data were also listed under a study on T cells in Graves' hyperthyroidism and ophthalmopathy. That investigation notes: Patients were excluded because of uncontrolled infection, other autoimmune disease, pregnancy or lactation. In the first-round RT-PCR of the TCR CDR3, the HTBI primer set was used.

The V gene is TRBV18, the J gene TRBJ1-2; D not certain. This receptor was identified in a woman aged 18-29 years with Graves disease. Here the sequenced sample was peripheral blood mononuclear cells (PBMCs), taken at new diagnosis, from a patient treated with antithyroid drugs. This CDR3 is CASSLDGIYGYTF. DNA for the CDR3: TGTGCCAGCTCACTAGACGGAATCTATGGCTACACCTTC.